These T cell receptor beta chains were read from a single sample in a study of vaccination and CD4 T cells after COVID-19. Their antigens remain unidentified. Each CDR3 protein is one row after TCRdb ran MiXCR on the PCR reads. The profile shows about 20,000 distinct CDR3 sequences, 45% to 55% of them singletons. The sequenced sample consisted of CD4+ T cells from blood, cultured in vitro. The receptors here all came from a human donor who had recovered from COVID-19. Each CDR3 is given with its conserved first and last residue. The order of the fields is V gene, J gene, CDR3 length, clone size, D gene, CDR3 DNA, CDR3 protein. The D gene is left open where the match is weak. Clone size is stated in some rows and not others, as once, few, many or a class when expanded.

TRBV10-1,TRBJ2-2,15,few,TRBD2,TGCGCCAGCAGCCGCGGACTAGCGGGGACCGGGGAGCTGTTTTTT,CASSRGLAGTGELFF
TRBV6-1,TRBJ1-2,14,.,TRBD1,TGTGCCAGCAGTAATGGACAGGGGAACTATGGCTACACCTTC,CASSNGQGNYGYTF
TRBV6-1,TRBJ2-1,14,.,.,TGTGCCAGCAGAGAACAGGGCCGTTACAATGAGCAGTTCTTC,CASREQGRYNEQFF
TRBV6-1,TRBJ1-1,15,.,.,TGTGCCAGCAGTGGGGGGGACATCGGGAACACTGAAGCTTTCTTT,CASSGGDIGNTEAFF
TRBV6-2/TRBV6-3,TRBJ1-3,14,few,.,TGTGCCAGCAGCCAGGGCGGGAACGGAAACACCATATATTTT,CASSQGGNGNTIYF
TRBV30,TRBJ1-5,13,.,.,TGTGCCTGGAGTGGGGCCTCGGATCAGCCCCAGCATTTT,CAWSGASDQPQHF
TRBV29-1,TRBJ2-3,16,.,TRBD2,TGCAGCGTCTCGATGTCTAGCGGGAGGGGGACAGATACGCAGTATTTT,CSVSMSSGRGTDTQYF
TRBV7-2,TRBJ1-2,14,.,.,TGTGCCAGCAGCTCTGGTTCGGGGGCCTTTGGCTACACCTTC,CASSSGSGAFGYTF
TRBV11-3,TRBJ1-1,13,.,.,TGTGCCAGCAGCTCCGGGGTGCACACTGAAGCTTTCTTT,CASSSGVHTEAFF
TRBV29-1,TRBJ2-3,12,.,.,TGCAGCGCTCATGGACAGACCGATACGCAGTATTTT,CSAHGQTDTQYF
TRBV6-2/TRBV6-3,TRBJ1-2,10,.,.,TGTGCCAGTTTTCAGCCTGGCTACACCTTC,CASFQPGYTF
TRBV7-2,TRBJ2-1,15,few,.,TGTGCCAGCAGCCCCAATGGCGGGGGCGGCAATGAGCAGTTCTTC,CASSPNGGGGNEQFF
TRBV7-2,TRBJ2-3,12,.,.,TGTGCCAGCAGCTTTCCGGGGAATACGCAGTATTTT,CASSFPGNTQYF